These 9 T cell receptor beta chains came from one sample sequenced in a study of blood T cell repertoires in COVID-19. Sequencing used immunoSEQ multiplex PCR; TCRdb keeps in-frame clones, though not all of them. The sample shows roughly 200,000 clones, 80% to 85% of them seen only once. Sequencing was carried out using peripheral blood. The receptors were sampled from a woman over 75 with COVID-19, enrolled during active disease.

This chain links TRBV10-3 with TRBJ2-4, with 11 bases that match TRBD1. The V and J ends lost 8 bases and 1 base, in that order; junction bases with no gene match: 7. Germline V lookup: CDR1 ENHRY, CDR2 SYGVKD. The CDR3 runs 16 residues. CDR3 DNA sequence: TGTGCCATCGTCGGACAGGGGGCTGTTGCCAAAAACATTCAGTACTTC. Its protein product is CAIVGQGAVAKNIQYF.

The V gene is TRBV19, the J gene TRBJ2-1, with TRBD2 matching over 7 bases. Germline lookup yields CDR1 LNHDA and CDR2 SQIVND (reference sequence). The CDR3 length is 14 residues. V trimming: 4 bases; J trimming: 4 bases; junction bases outside the gene matches: 4. The CDR3 coding sequence is TGTGCCAGTAGTAGGGCTAGCGGATACAATGAGCAGTTCTTC. The encoded protein is CASSRASGYNEQFF.

The chain employs TRBV9 and TRBJ1-2; 7 nucleotides align to TRBD1. V lost 3 bases to trimming and J lost 3 bases; unmatched junction nucleotides: 2. The germline CDR1 and CDR2 sequences are SGDLS and YYNGEE. CDR3 length equals 13 residues. This chain's CDR3 is CASSEGTDYGYTF. The CDR3 DNA sequence: TGTGCCAGCAGCGAGGGGACAGACTATGGCTACACCTTC.

The V call is TRBV6-1, the J call TRBJ2-5; weak D call: TRBD2 (5 bases). The CDR3 runs to 17 residues. Germline CDR1 MNHNS, CDR2 SASEGT. Between the trimmed V and J ends, which lost 0 bases and 5 bases, there was a span of 19 bases. CDR3 sequence (DNA): TGTGCCAGCAGTGAAGCCGGAGACTACCTCCTTCGGGAGACCCAGTACTTC. This encodes CASSEAGDYLLRETQYF.

The rearrangement joins TRBV2 to TRBJ2-7, with no clear D. The CDR3 spans 13 residues. Germline assignment: CDR1 SNHLY and CDR2 FYNNEI. V lost 5 bases and J 5 bases, leaving 13 bases between the germline ends. The CDR3 loop is CASSPRSSHEQYF. DNA of the CDR3: TGTGCCAGCAGTCCCCGATCGAGTCACGAGCAGTACTTC.

This clone is a singleton in its sample. The V gene is TRBV7-3, the J gene TRBJ1-1, with a possible D match to TRBD1 (5 bases). CDR1 and CDR2 (germline): SGHTA, FQGTGA. Between the trimmed V and J ends, which lost 3 bases and 4 bases, there was a span of 21 bases. The CDR3 spans 17 residues. The CDR3 region has the DNA TGTGCCAGCAGCTTTCGCGGGACCCAGGGATCGGGCACTGAAGCTTTCTTT. Its protein product is CASSFRGTQGSGTEAFF.

This chain connects TRBV5-8 to TRBJ2-5, with 8 bases matching TRBD1. The CDR3 contains 14 residues. Germline V lookup: CDR1 SGHTS, CDR2 YDEGEE. V trimming: 4 bases; J trimming: 9 bases; junction bases outside the gene matches: 11. CDR3 region: CASSQDRAVGAQYF. The CDR3 DNA sequence: TGTGCCAGCAGCCAGGACAGGGCAGTGGGGGCCCAGTACTTC. Variable domain in full (rest from reference TRBV5-8 and TRBJ2-5): EAGVTQSPTHLIKTRGQQATLRCSPISGHTSVYWYQQALGLGLQFLLWYDEGEERNRGNFPPRFSGRQFPNYSSELNVNALELEDSALYLCASSQDRAVGAQYFGPGTRLLVL.

The chain employs TRBV6-5 and TRBJ1-6, with 8 nucleotides matching TRBD1. The germline V gene encodes CDR1 MNHEY and CDR2 SVGAGI. The CDR3 length is 15 residues. With V trimmed by 6 bases and J by 8 bases, 9 bases remained unmatched. This CDR3 reads CASRDWTGQDSPLHF. The CDR3 region has the DNA TGTGCCAGCAGAGACTGGACAGGGCAGGATTCACCCCTCCACTTT.

This chain uses TRBV3-1 (or the pseudogene TRBV3-2) with TRBJ2-3; D might be TRBD1 (6 bases). This CDR3 spans 16 amino acids. V gave up 0 bases and J gave up 0 bases, with 10 bases separating them. The germline V gene encodes CDR1 LGHDT and CDR2 YNNKEL (reference sequence). In nucleotides, the CDR3 is TGTGCCAGCAGCCAAGATTGGACAGCTAGCACAGATACGCAGTATTTT. The encoded protein is CASSQDWTASTDTQYF.